The T cell receptor beta chain described here comes from a study of low-dose radiotherapy and immunotherapy resistance in tumors. Indicated time point: after trial treatment. Noted treatment: LDRT plus nivolumab, ipilimumab, low-dose cyclophosphamide and aspirin (RACIN trial). The therapy administered to donors comprised nivolumab, ipilimumab, aspirin, low-dose cyclophosphamide and low-dose radiotherapy. This clonotype has a count of ten or more. With TRAV- and TRBV-specific primers, first-strand cDNA was made, covering the alpha and beta chains. TCRs underwent approximately 20 PCR cycles of amplification with a constant-region primer and V-primer adapter. TCRdb re-called the reads through MiXCR, storing one row per CDR3 protein. In the table there are some 94,000 distinct CDR3 sequences, roughly 20% of which are singletons. This TCR was recovered from a female donor with ovarian cancer. Sequencing used PBMCs, obtained after low-dose radiotherapy plus immunotherapy.

The CDR3 DNA is TGTGCCAGCAGCCCGGGACTTTTTCCTTACAGAGCTTCGAACACCGGGGAGCTGTTTTTT. Protein product: CASSPGLFPYRASNTGELFF. The chain joins TRBV5-4 to TRBJ2-2, with D possibly being TRBD2 (6 bases). The CDR3 is 20 residues long. Germline CDR1 SGHNT, CDR2 YYREEE (reference sequence). V lost 4 bases to trimming and J lost 0 bases, with 25 bases between them. Full variable domain (remainder filled in from reference TRBV5-4 and TRBJ2-2): ETGVTQSPTHLIKTRGQQVTLRCSSQSGHNTVSWYQQALGQGPQFIFQYYREEENGRGNFPPRFSGLQFPNYSSELNVNALELDDSALYLCASSPGLFPYRASNTGELFFGEGSRLTVL.